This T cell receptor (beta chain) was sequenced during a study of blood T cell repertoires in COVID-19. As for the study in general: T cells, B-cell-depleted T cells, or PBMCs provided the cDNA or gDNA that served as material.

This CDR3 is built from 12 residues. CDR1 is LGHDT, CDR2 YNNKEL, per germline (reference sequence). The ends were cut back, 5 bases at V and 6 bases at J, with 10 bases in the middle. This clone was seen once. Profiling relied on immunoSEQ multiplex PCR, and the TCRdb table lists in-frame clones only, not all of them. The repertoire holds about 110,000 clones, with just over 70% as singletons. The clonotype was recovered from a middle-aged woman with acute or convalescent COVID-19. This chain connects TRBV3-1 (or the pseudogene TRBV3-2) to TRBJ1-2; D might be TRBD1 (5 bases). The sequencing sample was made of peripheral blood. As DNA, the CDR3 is TGTGCCAGCAGCTTGACAGCGAATGGCTACACCTTC. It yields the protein CASSLTANGYTF.